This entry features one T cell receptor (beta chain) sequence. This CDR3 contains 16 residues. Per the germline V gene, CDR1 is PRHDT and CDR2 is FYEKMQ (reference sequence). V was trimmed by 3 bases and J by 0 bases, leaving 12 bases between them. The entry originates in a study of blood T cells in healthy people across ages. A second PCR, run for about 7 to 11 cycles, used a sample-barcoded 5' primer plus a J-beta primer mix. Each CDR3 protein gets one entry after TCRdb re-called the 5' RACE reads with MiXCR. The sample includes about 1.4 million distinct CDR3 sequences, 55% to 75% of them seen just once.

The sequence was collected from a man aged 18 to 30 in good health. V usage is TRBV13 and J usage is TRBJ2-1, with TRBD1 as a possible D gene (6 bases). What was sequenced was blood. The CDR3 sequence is CASSFLDRSSYNEQFF. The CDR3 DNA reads TGTGCCAGCAGCTTTCTCGACAGGAGCTCCTACAATGAGCAGTTCTTC.